This paragraph covers one T cell receptor (beta chain) sequence. This clone was seen only a few times. Its antigen is currently not known. No base qualities exist here, and no much larger clone lies one base off it. The immunoSEQ Assay, a bias-controlled multiplex PCR, was used to amplify TCRbeta CDR3 regions from genomic DNA. In the original analysis: Nucleated cell counts per sample were estimated from amplification of reference gene primers within the assay. To quantify the absolute abundance of each unique TCRbeta CDR3 rearrangement, sequence reads were collapsed and filtered. Productive Simpson clonality was computed per sample as the square root of Simpson's diversity index over productive rearrangements. Here the immuneACCESS table is served through TCRdb, limited to in-frame sequences with V and J called. Missing clones are a known gap in these copies; in checked studies unresolved V genes cover under half, and the rest lacks a known reason. That table furnishes V, J and clone size, whereas the DNA furnished D and trimming. Across this sample there are 50,000 to 65,000 clones, with roughly 71% seen only once. The ten largest clones capture 5.5% to 7% of the sample.

The data derive from a study of blood T cell repertoires in COVID-19 (dated by TCRdb to about 2020). For the study in its entirety: Collaborator samples came from the United States, Italy and Spain and covered acute and convalescent phases of COVID-19. The repertoires were released in a freely available public database meant as a resource for research on the immune response to SARS-CoV-2. The dataset comprised deeply sampled blood TCRbeta repertoires from subjects exposed to, actively infected with, or recovered from COVID-19. Where available, HLA class I and class II types were taken from metadata supplied by the sample provider and were not determined by assay-based typing. A de-identified subject ID, COVID-19 status, age in years and sex were almost always included in the sample metadata. The samples were drawn from two sources: the first 160 participants of the ongoing ImmuneRACE study, and over 950 subjects contributed by 6 global collaborators. The material from the prospective study consisted of cDNA or gDNA derived from T cells, B-cell-depleted T cells, or PBMCs. Overall study results and their limits: The amount of clinical and demographic metadata varied by source and participant and was provided uncurated.

Collaborating institutions collected whole blood in K2EDTA tubes following their own protocols. Collaborator samples were shipped for TCRbeta analysis as frozen whole blood, isolated PBMCs, or DNA extracted from either sample type. At the junction V is shortened by 3 bases and J by 0 bases, with 12 bases in between. The CDR3 starts with the cysteine, ends with the phenylalanine, and has 15 residues. Here the CDR3 DNA is all that survives: 45 bases in frame from base 1. From a lookup of the germline V gene, CDR1 and CDR2 are LGHNA and YSLEER. The rearrangement combines TRBV4-3 with TRBJ2-7, and the D gene may be TRBD2, 6 bases matching. Sequenced input: peripheral blood. This receptor was obtained from a woman aged 45-59 years with active or convalescent COVID-19. CDR3 reads: CASSHLADSSYEQYF. The sequenced DNA is TGCGCCAGCAGCCATTTAGCGGATAGCTCCTACGAGCAGTACTTC.